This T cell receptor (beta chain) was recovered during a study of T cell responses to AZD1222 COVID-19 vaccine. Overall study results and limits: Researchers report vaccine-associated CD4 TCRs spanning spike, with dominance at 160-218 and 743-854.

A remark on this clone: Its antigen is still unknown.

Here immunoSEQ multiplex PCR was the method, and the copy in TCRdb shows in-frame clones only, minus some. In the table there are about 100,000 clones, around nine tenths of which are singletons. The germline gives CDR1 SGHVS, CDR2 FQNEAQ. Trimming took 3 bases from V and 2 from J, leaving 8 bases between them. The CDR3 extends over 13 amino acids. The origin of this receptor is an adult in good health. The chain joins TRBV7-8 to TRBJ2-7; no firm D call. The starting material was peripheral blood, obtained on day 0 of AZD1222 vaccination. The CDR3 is CASSFRLAYEQYF. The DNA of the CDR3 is TGTGCCAGCAGCTTTAGACTGGCCTACGAGCAGTACTTC. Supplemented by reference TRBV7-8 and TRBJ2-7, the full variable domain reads GAGVSQSPRYKVAKRGQDVALRCDPISGHVSLFWYQQALGQGPEFLTYFQNEAQLDKSGLPSDRFFAERPEGSVSTLKIQRTQQEDSAVYLCASSFRLAYEQYFGPGTRLTVT.